The 17 T cell receptor beta chains listed next were all sequenced from one sample in a study of blood T cell repertoires in COVID-19. Clones were sequenced by immunoSEQ multiplex PCR, and TCRdb holds only the in-frame ones, with some missing. The sample has around 220,000 clones; about nine tenths are singletons. Material for sequencing was peripheral blood. Every receptor here comes from a man aged 50 or older with acute or convalescent COVID-19.

The rearrangement uses TRBV19 and TRBJ1-1; D gene ambiguous. CDR3 length: 13 residues. Trimming left V 10 bases short and J 3 bases short, with 15 bases between. Germline V lookup: CDR1 LNHDA, CDR2 SQIVND (reference sequence). CDR3 protein: CATASRRDTEAFF. The CDR3 nucleotides are TGTGCCACCGCCTCCAGGAGGGACACTGAAGCTTTCTTT.

This rearrangement joins TRBV5-1 to TRBJ1-1; unclear D gene. V was shortened by 0 bases and J by 5 bases, with 11 bases between the two germline ends. Germline lookup yields CDR1 SGHRS and CDR2 YFSETQ. The CDR3 is made up of 14 amino acids. CDR3 nucleotides: TGCGCCAGCAGCTTGGGGCCCCGTCAGACTGAAGCTTTCTTT. Protein sequence: CASSLGPRQTEAFF.

The V and J genes are TRBV5-1 and TRBJ1-2; TRBD1 agrees at 8 bases. The germline CDR1 and CDR2 sequences are SGHRS and YFSETQ. Unmatched junction bases numbered 6, after V lost 4 bases and J lost 7 bases. The CDR3 consists of 13 residues. CDR3 sequence reads: CASSLDRGPGYTF. Here the CDR3 DNA reads TGCGCCAGCAGCCTAGACAGGGGCCCTGGCTACACCTTC.

This chain links TRBV18 with TRBJ2-7; 10 positions agree with TRBD1. The CDR3 sequence is 17 residues long. CDR1 is KGHSH, CDR2 LQKENI, per germline. V was pared by 0 bases and J by 4 bases, with 9 bases of the junction left unmatched. CDR3 in amino acids: CASSPPQTGTGVYEQYF. The CDR3 DNA sequence: TGTGCCAGCTCACCACCCCAAACCGGGACAGGGGTTTACGAGCAGTACTTC. Filled out from reference TRBV18 and TRBJ2-7, the complete variable domain reads NAGVMQNPRHLVRRRGQEARLRCSPMKGHSHVYWYRQLPEEGLKFMVYLQKENIIDESGMPKERFSAEFPKEGPSILRIQQVVRGDSAAYFCASSPPQTGTGVYEQYFGPGTRLTVT.

This chain connects TRBV2 to TRBJ1-3; D perhaps matches TRBD1 (5 bases). The germline V gene has CDR1 SNHLY and CDR2 FYNNEI. The CDR3 length is 15 residues. The V end was cut by 8 bases, the J end by 0 bases, with 14 bases between. The CDR3 DNA reads as TGTGCCAGCTATCGGGACTCCGGCTCTGGAAACACCATATATTTT. It yields the protein CASYRDSGSGNTIYF.

The CDR3 spells CASSSYSSTDTQYF. The DNA of the CDR3 is TGTGCCAGTTCTTCTTATTCTAGCACAGATACGCAGTATTTT. V and J are TRBV19 and TRBJ2-3; D gene ambiguous. This CDR3 has 14 residues. Germline CDR1 and CDR2: LNHDA and SQIVND (reference sequence). V lost 8 bases and J lost 0, with 12 bases in between.

The chain employs TRBV28 and TRBJ1-5; possibly TRBD1 for D (5 bases). Trimming took off 1 base at V and 7 bases at J, with 11 bases between the two ends. The CDR3 consists of 14 residues. Germline V gene data show CDR1 as MDHEN and CDR2 as SYDVKM. This CDR3 is CASSLLPGSQPQHF. CDR3 bases: TGTGCCAGCAGTTTATTGCCAGGGTCACAGCCCCAGCATTTT.

This clone was recorded once. The sample carries other DNA sequences with the same CDR3. The chain uses TRBV27 and TRBJ1-2, with a weak D call TRBD1 (6 bases). The germline gives CDR1 MNHEY, CDR2 SMNVEV (reference sequence). CDR3 length: 13 amino acids. Trimming pared 2 bases from V and 2 bases from J, leaving 6 bases between. The CDR3 nucleotides read TGTGCCAGCAGTTTACAGGGGAACTATGGCTACACCTTC. Translating gives CASSLQGNYGYTF.

The chain is built from TRBV11-2 and TRBJ1-2; perhaps TRBD1 as D (6 bases). This CDR3 is built from 12 residues. Germline-derived CDR1 and CDR2 are SGHAT and FQNNGV. V gave up 4 bases and J gave up 9 bases, with 12 bases separating them. DNA of the CDR3: TGTGCCAGCAGCTCAAACAGGGACCGCTACACCTTC. This sequence encodes CASSSNRDRYTF.

This clone came up a few times. This chain uses TRBV7-9 with TRBJ2-7; D perhaps matches TRBD2 (6 bases). Germline CDR1 reads SEHNR; CDR2 reads FQNEAQ (reference sequence). V was trimmed by 5 bases and J by 6 bases, leaving 14 bases between them. The CDR3 sequence is 13 residues long. The CDR3 sequence is CASSPGVSPEQYF. CDR3 nucleotide sequence: TGTGCCAGCAGCCCGGGGGTCAGTCCCGAGCAGTACTTC.

The chain has TRBV19 and TRBJ1-5; D is perhaps TRBD1 (6 bases). Trimming took off 3 bases at V and 3 bases at J, with 15 bases between the two ends. Germline V gene sequence: CDR1 LNHDA, CDR2 SQIVND (reference sequence). The CDR3 runs to 16 residues. The chain's CDR3 is CASSMVGRGYNQPQHF. For the CDR3, the DNA is TGTGCCAGTAGTATGGTCGGCAGGGGTTACAATCAGCCCCAGCATTTT.

The rearrangement joins TRBV5-6 to TRBJ1-3; 8 nucleotides align to TRBD1. Looked up from germline, CDR1 is SGHDT and CDR2 is YYEEEE. V lost 4 bases, J lost 0 bases, and 3 bases stayed unmatched. There are 15 residues in the CDR3. The CDR3: CASSQGQGSGNTIYF. CDR3 coding DNA: TGTGCCAGCAGCCAAGGACAGGGCTCTGGAAACACCATATATTTT.

The genes are TRBV2 and TRBJ2-1; 11 bases line up with TRBD2. J lost 13 bases, V lost 5 bases, and 13 bases had no gene match. The germline V gene has CDR1 SNHLY and CDR2 FYNNEI. The length of the CDR3 is 15 residues. The CDR3 protein is CASSPDSGGAGSQFF. In DNA form, the CDR3 reads TGTGCCAGCAGTCCGGATAGCGGGGGGGCCGGGTCCCAGTTCTTC.

The chain couples TRBV5-6 to TRBJ1-4; D is uncertain. Germline values: CDR1 SGHDT, CDR2 YYEEEE. The CDR3 sequence is 13 residues long. V was cut by 3 bases and J by 8 bases, with 11 bases left in between. CDR3 coding DNA: TGTGCCAGCAGCTCGACTGGTCGCGAAAAACTGTTTTTT. The encoded protein is CASSSTGREKLFF.

V and J are TRBV10-1 and TRBJ2-3, with D maybe TRBD2 (6 bases). Trimming removed 3 bases from V and 0 bases from J, with 10 bases in between. The CDR3 totals 15 residues. Germline lookup yields CDR1 WNHNN and CDR2 SYGVQD (reference sequence). CDR3 amino acids: CASSDSGTSTDTQYF. CDR3 bases: TGCGCCAGCAGTGATTCCGGGACTAGCACAGATACGCAGTATTTT.

The CDR3 nucleotides read TGTGCCAGCTCACCCGGGGACAGGGCCAGTCGGACCGGGGAGCTGTTTTTT. Its translation: CASSPGDRASRTGELFF. This chain uses TRBV18 with TRBJ2-2, with 9 positions matching TRBD1. Trimming at V came to 3 bases and at J to 5 bases, leaving 10 bases not matched to a gene. Germline V gene sequence: CDR1 KGHSH, CDR2 LQKENI. This CDR3 contains 17 residues.

This sequence joins TRBV29-1 and TRBJ2-1; D is uncertain. Germline values: CDR1 SQVTM, CDR2 ANQGSEA. This CDR3 contains 10 residues. V gave up 6 bases and J gave up 9 bases, with 9 bases separating them. CDR3 sequence: CSVAGGEQFF. The DNA of the CDR3 is TGCAGCGTAGCCGGCGGTGAGCAGTTCTTC.